This TCR beta chain was recorded in a study of CD8+CD57+ T cells in acquired aplastic anemia. About the study: The study obtained an average of approximately 2.9 ug of DNA from sorted CD4+ and CD8+ cells. There were about 10.8 million reads, on average, for CD4+ cells from healthy donors. General study findings and limits: Patients and controls shared twenty-nine CD8+ CDR3 sequences, highly expressed in patients.

Profiles of TCR beta VDJ and CDR3 were generated from a genomic DNA template. TCRdb independently ran MiXCR on the reads; one entry per CDR3 protein. The repertoire has about 190,000 distinct CDR3 sequences, less than 65% of them found once; the top ten carry 15% to 20%. Worth noting for this clonotype: The antigen is undetermined. At one boundary the junction diverges from the germline segment, which might be a read error.

Germline assignment: CDR1 SGHTA and CDR2 FQGTGA. The length of the CDR3 is 14 residues. The receptor's source is a human donor in good health, serving as a control. The sequencing sample was made of sorted CD4+, CD8+, or CD8+CD57+ T cells (not recorded which) from PBMCs. The chain is built from TRBV7-3 and TRBJ1-2; 8 positions agree with TRBD1. The CDR3 protein is CASSLSDRVDGYIF. Here the CDR3 DNA reads TGTGCCAGCAGCTTATCGGACAGGGTCGATGGCTACATCTTC.